These 30 T cell receptor beta chains were sequenced from one sample in a study of neurological immune-mediated disorders. One entry per CDR3 protein, called by TCRdb with MiXCR from the 5' RACE reads. The table lists around 40,000 distinct CDR3 sequences, around 7% of them singletons. Input material: CD4+ T cells from blood. Receptor source: a man between 45 and 60 years old in good health.

This clonotype was observed at least ten times. The chain couples TRBV29-1 to TRBJ2-1, with D hard to call. Germline V gene sequence: CDR1 SQVTM, CDR2 ANQGSEA. The CDR3 is 11 residues long. Trimming shortened V by 6 bases and J by 4 bases, and 7 bases separated the two germline ends. CDR3 DNA: TGCAGCGTCGACGTTTACAATGAGCAGTTCTTC. Translated, it gives CSVDVYNEQFF.

This clonotype has at least ten counts. CDR3 DNA: TGTGCCAGTAGGCTGACAGGGCTCGGAAACACCATATATTTT. It is translated as CASRLTGLGNTIYF. The chain uses TRBV19 and TRBJ1-3, with 7 positions matching TRBD1. CDR1 LNHDA and CDR2 SQIVND come from the germline V gene (reference sequence). The CDR3 is 14 amino acids. The V segment lost 6 bases and the J segment 4 bases; nucleotides outside the gene matches: 6.

This clonotype was detected many times. The chain has TRBV7-2 and TRBJ2-7; D unclear. CDR3 size: 18 residues. Germline CDR1 and CDR2: SGHTA and FQGNSA. The ends were cut back, 5 bases at V and 3 bases at J, with 26 bases in the middle. CDR3 DNA: TGTGCCAGCAGCCCCATTGGTCTTTCGGGCGGAGCGTACTACGAGCAGTACTTC. Its protein product is CASSPIGLSGGAYYEQYF. Variable domain in full (rest from reference TRBV7-2 and TRBJ2-7): GAGVSQSPSNKVTEKGKDVELRCDPISGHTALYWYRQSLGQGLEFLIYFQGNSAPDKSGLPSDRFSAERTGGSVSTLTIQRTQQEDSAVYLCASSPIGLSGGAYYEQYFGPGTRLTVT.

There are many counts of this clonotype. The chain recombines TRBV25-1 with TRBJ1-2; 7 nucleotides agree with TRBD1. The trim removed 2 bases at V and 4 bases at J, leaving 1 base unmatched. The germline gives CDR1 MGHDK, CDR2 SYGVNS. The length of the CDR3 is 13 residues. CDR3: CASSEGTVYGYTF. CDR3 bases: TGTGCCAGCAGTGAAGGGACAGTCTATGGCTACACCTTC.

This clonotype was seen at least ten times. This sequence joins TRBV5-1 and TRBJ2-2; perhaps TRBD2 as D (5 bases). The CDR3 sequence is 16 residues long. Per germline, CDR1 SGHRS and CDR2 YFSETQ. Trimming removed 7 bases from V and 4 bases from J, with 20 bases in between. CDR3 nucleotide sequence: TGCGCCAGCGGCCCCGGGATTATCGTAGGCACCGGGGAGCTGTTTTTT. This sequence encodes CASGPGIIVGTGELFF.

The sample holds many counts of this clonotype. The chain couples TRBV29-1 to TRBJ2-3; 13 bases are shared with TRBD2. V gave up 2 bases and J gave up 2 bases; unmatched junction bases: 10. The CDR3 covers 18 residues. CDR1 is SQVTM, CDR2 ANQGSEA, per germline. The CDR3 loop is CSVEKGTSGRALTDTQYF. The DNA of the CDR3 is TGCAGCGTTGAAAAGGGCACTAGCGGGAGGGCCCTCACAGATACGCAGTATTTT.

This clonotype appeared many times. CDR3 residues: CASSLPALGQPYEQYF. In DNA, the CDR3 is TGTGCCAGCAGCCTCCCGGCGCTGGGACAGCCCTACGAGCAGTACTTC. V gene TRBV4-2 combines with J gene TRBJ2-7; TRBD1 aligns across 7 bases. The CDR3 is 16 residues long. Unmatched junction bases numbered 11, after V lost 4 bases and J lost 2 bases. CDR1 LGHNA and CDR2 YNFKEQ come from the germline V gene.

The table lists this clonotype with many counts. This chain joins TRBV6-5 and TRBJ2-7, with D uncertain. V dropped 10 bases and J dropped 9 bases, with 19 bases sitting between them. Germline CDR1 reads MNHEY; CDR2 reads SVGAGI. This CDR3 has 12 residues. For the CDR3, the DNA is TGTGCCACCCTCGGAAAGGCGCTCGTGCAGTACTTC. The encoded protein is CATLGKALVQYF.

This clonotype was observed at least ten times. V usage is TRBV7-2 and J usage is TRBJ1-4, with a weak D call TRBD1 (6 bases). The CDR3 has 14 residues. Trimming stripped 5 bases from V and 4 bases from J, with 11 bases between. Germline V gene lookup returns CDR1 SGHTA and CDR2 FQGNSA. As DNA, the CDR3 is TGTGCCAGCAGCATGGACAGTCATAATGAAAAACTGTTTTTT. Amino acid sequence: CASSMDSHNEKLFF.

Ten or more counts support this clonotype. In DNA form, the CDR3 reads TGCGCCAGCAGCTTGGGACAGGGAATTGGCGAGCAGTACTTC. Amino acid sequence: CASSLGQGIGEQYF. The chain uses TRBV5-1 and TRBJ2-7, with TRBD1 matching 7 bases. This CDR3 comprises 14 residues. Germline V gene lookup returns CDR1 SGHRS and CDR2 YFSETQ. Germline trimming cut 0 bases from V and 6 bases from J; bases unmatched to any gene: 6.

This clonotype has a handful of counts. The chain couples TRBV28 to TRBJ2-1; TRBD2 matches 7 bases. The CDR3 runs to 18 residues. The V gene's germline CDR1 is MDHEN and CDR2 SYDVKM. V lost 1 base to trimming and J lost 0 bases; unmatched junction nucleotides: 9. The CDR3 sequence is CASSLSYGGLSSYNEQFF. The CDR3 DNA sequence: TGTGCCAGCAGTTTATCCTACGGGGGGTTGAGCTCCTACAATGAGCAGTTCTTC.

This clonotype is labeled medium-sized. The rearrangement links TRBV5-1 to TRBJ1-5; 7 bases are shared with TRBD1. J lost 4 bases, V lost 3 bases, and 4 bases had no gene match. Germline CDR1 is SGHRS and CDR2 is YFSETQ. This CDR3 is built from 14 residues. CDR3 DNA: TGCGCCAGCAGCTCAGGGGGTGGGAATCAGCCCCAGCATTTT. Protein product: CASSSGGGNQPQHF.

This clonotype was counted ten times or more. The chain carries TRBV11-2 and TRBJ2-1; no definite D call. Germline V gene data show CDR1 as SGHAT and CDR2 as FQNNGV. The CDR3 covers 15 residues. The V end lost 8 bases, the J end lost 0 bases, and 14 bases lay between the germline ends. CDR3 protein: CASGFQLGSYNEQFF. The CDR3 DNA follows: TGTGCCAGCGGGTTTCAATTGGGCTCCTACAATGAGCAGTTCTTC.

This clonotype was picked up many times. V gene TRBV29-1 combines with J gene TRBJ2-7; D not certain. This CDR3 is 12 amino acids long. CDR1 and CDR2 from the germline V gene are SQVTM and ANQGSEA. Trimming took 4 bases from V and 2 from J, leaving 9 bases between them. This CDR3 reads CSVAAGTYEQYF. The DNA for the CDR3 is TGCAGCGTTGCGGCAGGAACCTACGAGCAGTACTTC.

This clonotype was observed at least ten times. The V call is TRBV7-2, the J call TRBJ1-2; no firm D call. The CDR3 is made up of 15 amino acids. Trimming took off 6 bases at V and 0 bases at J, with 14 bases between the two ends. Germline V lookup: CDR1 SGHTA, CDR2 FQGNSA. CDR3 amino acids: CASRDLGEANYGYTF. Written as DNA, the CDR3 is TGTGCCAGCAGGGACCTTGGTGAAGCTAACTATGGCTACACCTTC.

This clonotype was picked up many times. This CDR3 reads CASSLSRAQMRNEQFF. The CDR3 nucleotides are TGTGCCAGCAGCTTGAGTCGGGCCCAAATGAGGAATGAGCAGTTCTTC. This sequence joins TRBV7-8 and TRBJ2-1; D ambiguous. From germline, CDR1 is SGHVS and CDR2 FQNEAQ. The CDR3 covers 16 residues. V lost 3 bases, J lost 7 bases, and 19 bases lay in between.

This clonotype was seen many times. The V and J genes are TRBV29-1 and TRBJ2-1; D could derive from TRBD1 or TRBD2 (6 bases each). Germline loops: CDR1 SQVTM, CDR2 ANQGSEA. The CDR3 covers 15 residues. Trimming stripped 3 bases from V and 5 bases from J, with 17 bases between. This CDR3 reads CSVDSLGGLDNEQFF. The CDR3 nucleotides are TGCAGCGTTGACTCTCTAGGGGGGCTAGACAATGAGCAGTTCTTC.

This clonotype was seen repeatedly, ten times or more. The V call is TRBV20-1, the J call TRBJ2-4; perhaps TRBD2 as D (5 bases). Trimming pared 6 bases from V and 0 bases from J, leaving 9 bases between. Germline CDR1 reads DFQATT; CDR2 reads SNEGSKA (reference sequence). This CDR3 comprises 13 residues. CDR3 in DNA: TGCAGTGCCCCACTAGGAGCCAAAAACATTCAGTACTTC. Its protein is CSAPLGAKNIQYF.

This clonotype was counted at least ten times. This chain connects TRBV5-1 to TRBJ1-4; D possibly corresponds to TRBD1 (6 bases). The germline V gene has CDR1 SGHRS and CDR2 YFSETQ. This CDR3 spans 15 amino acids. Trimming left V 7 bases short and J 3 bases short, with 16 bases between. DNA for the CDR3: TGCGCCAGCTGCCTTGTGGGGGGCTCTAATGAAAAACTGTTTTTT. Amino acid sequence: CASCLVGGSNEKLFF.

This clonotype was seen many times. CDR3 sequence reads: CASSYIASGRQYF. The DNA of the CDR3 is TGTGCCAGCAGTTACATCGCTAGCGGGAGACAGTACTTC. The chain employs TRBV6-2 or TRBV6-3 and TRBJ2-7, with 10 positions matching TRBD2. The CDR3 length is 13 residues. Unmatched junction bases numbered 5, after V lost 2 bases and J lost 10 bases. Germline V gene sequence: CDR1 MNHEY, CDR2 SVGEGT.

This clonotype was recorded a few times. The chain is built from TRBV20-1 and TRBJ2-3; TRBD2 matches 8 bases. The V gene's germline CDR1 is DFQATT and CDR2 SNEGSKA (reference sequence). V dropped 1 base and J dropped 0; count of bases not matched to a gene: 6. The CDR3 covers 16 residues. The DNA for the CDR3 is TGCAGTGCTAGAGTCAGCGGGAGTATTAGCACAGATACGCAGTATTTT. Encoded protein: CSARVSGSISTDTQYF.

This clonotype was detected many times. This chain connects TRBV28 to TRBJ2-3, with 7 bases that match TRBD2. The CDR3 has 14 residues. J was trimmed by 3 bases and V by 6 bases; bases with no gene match: 6. In germline, CDR1 is MDHEN, CDR2 SYDVKM. CDR3 sequence: CASSLGRATDTQYF. The CDR3 DNA is TGTGCCAGCAGCCTTGGGAGGGCTACAGATACGCAGTATTTT.

This clonotype has at least ten counts. The chain carries TRBV5-1 and TRBJ2-1; TRBD1 aligns across 7 bases. Germline lookup yields CDR1 SGHRS and CDR2 YFSETQ. The CDR3 has 14 residues. The junction had 6 bases not matched to a gene; V was cut back by 0 bases and J by 9 bases. CDR3 region: CASSLGVRGTEQFF. The CDR3 DNA reads TGCGCCAGCAGCTTGGGCGTCAGGGGGACTGAGCAGTTCTTC.

This clonotype was counted ten times or more. V usage is TRBV27 and J usage is TRBJ2-1, with TRBD2 matching 14 bases. The CDR3 runs 15 residues. Germline CDR1 reads MNHEY; CDR2 reads SMNVEV (reference sequence). After removal of 6 bases from V and 10 bases from J, the junction contained 8 bases not matched to a gene. CDR3 sequence: CASSPGTSGRREQFF. The CDR3 DNA follows: TGTGCCAGCAGCCCGGGGACTAGCGGGAGACGCGAGCAGTTCTTC.

This clonotype showed up many times. The CDR3 protein is CASYAIAGGNTGELFF. The CDR3 DNA is TGTGCCAGCTACGCGATAGCGGGAGGTAACACCGGGGAGCTGTTTTTT. V and J are TRBV5-6 and TRBJ2-2; 10 bases match TRBD2. This CDR3 region has 16 residues. Germline trimming cut 7 bases from V and 2 bases from J; bases unmatched to any gene: 8. CDR1 and CDR2 (germline): SGHDT, YYEEEE.

In its sample, this clonotype was seen many times. J is TRBJ2-3 and V is TRBV4-3; D may be TRBD2 (6 bases). The CDR3 consists of 15 residues. Germline V gives CDR1 LGHNA, CDR2 YSLEER. Trimming pared 4 bases from V and 0 bases from J, leaving 11 bases between. CDR3 nucleotides: TGCGCCAGCAGCCGGGACTGGAGTAGCACAGATACGCAGTATTTT. It codes for CASSRDWSSTDTQYF.

Judged by abundance, this clonotype is medium-sized. The chain employs TRBV10-3 and TRBJ2-2, with a tentative D call TRBD2 (7 bases). Germline lookup yields CDR1 ENHRY and CDR2 SYGVKD. V lost 4 bases and J 6 bases, leaving 9 bases between the germline ends. The CDR3 runs to 13 residues. The CDR3: CAISGGGAGELFF. The CDR3 region has the DNA TGTGCCATCAGTGGCGGGGGCGCCGGGGAGCTGTTTTTT.

This clonotype came up many times. The J gene is TRBJ2-7, the V gene TRBV3-1, with TRBD2 as a possible D gene (5 bases). The CDR3 is 13 residues long. Germline CDR1 and CDR2: LGHDT and YNNKEL (reference sequence). The ends were cut back, 4 bases at V and 4 bases at J, with 11 bases in the middle. The CDR3 DNA reads TGTGCCAGCAGCCCCGTCGGAGGATACGAGCAGTACTTC. Translating gives CASSPVGGYEQYF.

This clonotype was seen repeatedly, ten times or more. The chain carries TRBV20-1 and TRBJ2-5, with unresolved D. Germline CDR1 is DFQATT and CDR2 is SNEGSKA (reference sequence). This CDR3 spans 13 amino acids. V gave up 3 bases and J gave up 1 base, with 9 bases separating them. The CDR3 sequence is CSASSAGQETQYF. DNA of the CDR3: TGCAGTGCTAGCTCTGCAGGCCAAGAGACCCAGTACTTC.

This clonotype showed up just a few times. The gene calls are TRBV6-5 and TRBJ2-2; D is uncertain. Looked up from germline, CDR1 is MNHEY and CDR2 is SVGAGI. V was pared by 6 bases and J by 10 bases, with 15 bases between. The CDR3 has 13 amino acids. CDR3 sequence reads: CASSLQADLELFF. The CDR3 DNA sequence: TGTGCCAGCAGCCTCCAGGCCGACTTGGAGCTGTTTTTT.